A selection of T cell receptor beta chains follows, all from one sample in a study of cytomegalovirus exposure and HLA in healthy donors. Generated by immunoSEQ multiplex PCR, the TCRdb table keeps only in-frame clones and is missing some. This sample yields 200,000 to 250,000 clones, of which roughly four fifths are seen a single time; less than 3.5% belongs to the top ten. The sequencing input was PBMCs. Receptors were obtained from a woman in her forties in good health and CMV-seronegative. CDR3s include the opening cysteine and the closing phenylalanine or tryptophan. The order of the fields is clone size, J gene, V gene, CDR3 protein. Clone size, where shown, is once, few, many, or a class for clones that have expanded.

clone size: .
J gene: TRBJ2-2
V gene: TRBV10-1
CDR3 protein: CASSDSGYPGELFF

clone size: .
J gene: TRBJ2-6
V gene: TRBV9
CDR3 protein: CASSVRRSVSSGANVLTF

clone size: few
J gene: TRBJ1-2
V gene: TRBV18
CDR3 protein: CASSPAGGDGYTF

clone size: .
J gene: TRBJ2-7
V gene: TRBV27
CDR3 protein: CASSLAAVAYEQYF

clone size: once
J gene: TRBJ1-1
V gene: TRBV19
CDR3 protein: CASEQPSTVYTEAFF

clone size: .
J gene: TRBJ2-5
V gene: TRBV5-4
CDR3 protein: CASSLDQGLETQYF

clone size: .
J gene: TRBJ1-1
V gene: TRBV28
CDR3 protein: CASANHRGGTEAFF

clone size: .
J gene: TRBJ1-2
V gene: TRBV5-1
CDR3 protein: CASSGAGVFNYGYTF

clone size: .
J gene: TRBJ2-2
V gene: TRBV7-7
CDR3 protein: CASSLAQNTEELFF

clone size: .
J gene: TRBJ1-2
V gene: TRBV6-6
CDR3 protein: CASSAHGGDGYTF

clone size: .
J gene: TRBJ2-4
V gene: TRBV7-2
CDR3 protein: CASGMGLLMNIQYF

clone size: once
J gene: TRBJ1-2
V gene: TRBV2
CDR3 protein: CASSPGQGVSGYTF

clone size: .
J gene: TRBJ1-2
V gene: TRBV28
CDR3 protein: CASRAGTATYGYTF

clone size: .
J gene: TRBJ2-7
V gene: TRBV30
CDR3 protein: CAWSLGVRYEQYF

clone size: once
J gene: TRBJ2-1
V gene: TRBV7-9
CDR3 protein: CASREANEQFF

clone size: .
J gene: TRBJ2-5
V gene: TRBV4-1
CDR3 protein: CASSAETSGRRETQYF